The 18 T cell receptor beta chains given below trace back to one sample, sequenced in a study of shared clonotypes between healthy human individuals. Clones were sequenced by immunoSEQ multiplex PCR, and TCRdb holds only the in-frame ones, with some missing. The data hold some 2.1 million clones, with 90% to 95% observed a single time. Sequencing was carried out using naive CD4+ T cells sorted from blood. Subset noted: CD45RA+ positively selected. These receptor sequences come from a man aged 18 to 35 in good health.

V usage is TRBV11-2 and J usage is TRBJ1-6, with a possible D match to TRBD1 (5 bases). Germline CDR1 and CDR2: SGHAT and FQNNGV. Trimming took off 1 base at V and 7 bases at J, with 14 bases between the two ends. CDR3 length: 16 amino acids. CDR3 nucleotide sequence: TGTGCCAGCAGCTTAGGGGGACGTTTGCAGAATTCACCCCTCCACTTT. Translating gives CASSLGGRLQNSPLHF.

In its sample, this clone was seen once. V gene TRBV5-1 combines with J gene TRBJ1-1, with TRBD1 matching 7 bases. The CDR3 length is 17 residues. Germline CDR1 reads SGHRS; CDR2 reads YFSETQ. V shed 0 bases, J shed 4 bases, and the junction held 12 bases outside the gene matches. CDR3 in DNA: TGCGCCAGCAGCTTGGATTCCGCTGGGACAGTGGGCACTGAAGCTTTCTTT. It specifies CASSLDSAGTVGTEAFF.

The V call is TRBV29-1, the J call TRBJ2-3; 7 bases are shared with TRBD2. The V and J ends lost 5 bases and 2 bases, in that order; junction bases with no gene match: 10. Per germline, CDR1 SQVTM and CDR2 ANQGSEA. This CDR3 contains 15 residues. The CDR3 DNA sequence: TGCAGCGTTCAAACCGGGACTACATTCACAGATACGCAGTATTTT. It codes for CSVQTGTTFTDTQYF.

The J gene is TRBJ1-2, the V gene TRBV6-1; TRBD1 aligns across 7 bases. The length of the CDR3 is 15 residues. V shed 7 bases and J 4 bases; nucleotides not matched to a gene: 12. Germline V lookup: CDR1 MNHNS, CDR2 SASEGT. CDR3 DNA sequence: TGTGCCAGCAAACCTACAGGGGCCGGGGGCTATGGCTACACCTTC. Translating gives CASKPTGAGGYGYTF.

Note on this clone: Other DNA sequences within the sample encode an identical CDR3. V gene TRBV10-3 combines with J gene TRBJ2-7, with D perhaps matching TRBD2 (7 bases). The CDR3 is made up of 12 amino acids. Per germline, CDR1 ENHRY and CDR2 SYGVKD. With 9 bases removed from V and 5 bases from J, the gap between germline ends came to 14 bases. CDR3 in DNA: TGTGCCATTTCGGAAGGGGGGGACGAGCAGTACTTC. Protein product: CAISEGGDEQYF.

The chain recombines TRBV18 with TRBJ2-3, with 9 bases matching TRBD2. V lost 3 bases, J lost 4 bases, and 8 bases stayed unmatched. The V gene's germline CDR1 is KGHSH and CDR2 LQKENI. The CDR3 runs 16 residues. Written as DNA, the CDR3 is TGTGCCAGCTCACCGTCCGCGGGGGGGCCCTCAGATACGCAGTATTTT. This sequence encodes CASSPSAGGPSDTQYF.

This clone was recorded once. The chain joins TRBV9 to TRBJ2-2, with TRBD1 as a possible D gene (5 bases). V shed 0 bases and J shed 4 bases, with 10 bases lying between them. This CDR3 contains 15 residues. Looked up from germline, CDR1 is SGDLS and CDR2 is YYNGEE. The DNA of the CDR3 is TGTGCCAGCAGCGTAGCTGGGGCAACCACCGGGGAGCTGTTTTTT. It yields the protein CASSVAGATTGELFF.

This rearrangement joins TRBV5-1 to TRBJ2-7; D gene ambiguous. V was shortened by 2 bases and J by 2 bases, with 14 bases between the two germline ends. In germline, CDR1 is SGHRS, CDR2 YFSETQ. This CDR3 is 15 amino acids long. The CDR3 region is CASSFAALSTYEQYF. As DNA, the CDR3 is TGCGCCAGCAGCTTTGCCGCCCTGAGTACCTACGAGCAGTACTTC.

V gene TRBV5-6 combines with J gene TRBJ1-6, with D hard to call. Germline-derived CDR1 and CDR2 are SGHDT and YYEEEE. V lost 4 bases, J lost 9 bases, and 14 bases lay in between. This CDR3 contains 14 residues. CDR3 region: CASSDGRQRSPLHF. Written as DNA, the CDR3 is TGTGCCAGCAGCGACGGACGTCAGCGTTCACCCCTCCACTTT.

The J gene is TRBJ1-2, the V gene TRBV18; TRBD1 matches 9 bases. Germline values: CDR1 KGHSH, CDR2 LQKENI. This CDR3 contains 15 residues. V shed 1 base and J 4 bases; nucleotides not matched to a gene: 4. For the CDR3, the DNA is TGTGCCAGCTCACCACAAGACAGGGGGTTCTATGGCTACACCTTC. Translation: CASSPQDRGFYGYTF. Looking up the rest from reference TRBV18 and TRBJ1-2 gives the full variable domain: NAGVMQNPRHLVRRRGQEARLRCSPMKGHSHVYWYRQLPEEGLKFMVYLQKENIIDESGMPKERFSAEFPKEGPSILRIQQVVRGDSAAYFCASSPQDRGFYGYTFGSGTRLTVV.

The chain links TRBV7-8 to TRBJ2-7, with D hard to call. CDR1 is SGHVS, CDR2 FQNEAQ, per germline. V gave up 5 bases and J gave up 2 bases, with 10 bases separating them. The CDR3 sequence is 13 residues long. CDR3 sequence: CASSLAAAYEQYF. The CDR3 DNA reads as TGTGCCAGCAGCCTTGCGGCTGCCTACGAGCAGTACTTC.

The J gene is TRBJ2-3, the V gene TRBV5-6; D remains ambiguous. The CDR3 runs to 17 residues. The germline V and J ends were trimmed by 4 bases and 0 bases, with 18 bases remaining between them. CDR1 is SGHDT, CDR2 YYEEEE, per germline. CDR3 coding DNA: TGTGCCAGCAGCCCTAGATACGGGCAAACTAGCACAGATACGCAGTATTTT. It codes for CASSPRYGQTSTDTQYF.

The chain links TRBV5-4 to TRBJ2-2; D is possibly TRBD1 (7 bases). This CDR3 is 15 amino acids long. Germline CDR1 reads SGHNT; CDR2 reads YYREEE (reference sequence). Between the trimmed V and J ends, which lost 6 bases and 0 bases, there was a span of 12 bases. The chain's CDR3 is CASNGGQPNTGELFF. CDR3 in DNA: TGTGCCAGCAACGGGGGACAGCCGAACACCGGGGAGCTGTTTTTT.

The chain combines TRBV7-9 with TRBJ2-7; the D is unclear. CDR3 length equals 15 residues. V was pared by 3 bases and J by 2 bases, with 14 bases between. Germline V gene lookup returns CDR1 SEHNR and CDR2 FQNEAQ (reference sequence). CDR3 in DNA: TGTGCCAGCAGCTTCTTTACTGCATTCGCCTACGAGCAGTACTTC. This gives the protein CASSFFTAFAYEQYF.

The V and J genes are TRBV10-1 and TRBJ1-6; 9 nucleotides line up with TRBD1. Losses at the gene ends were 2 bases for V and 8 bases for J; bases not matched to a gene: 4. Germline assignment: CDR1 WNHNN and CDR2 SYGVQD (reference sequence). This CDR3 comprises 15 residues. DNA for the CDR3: TGCGCCAGCAGTGAGGCCGGGACAGGGCATTCACCCCTCCACTTT. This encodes CASSEAGTGHSPLHF.

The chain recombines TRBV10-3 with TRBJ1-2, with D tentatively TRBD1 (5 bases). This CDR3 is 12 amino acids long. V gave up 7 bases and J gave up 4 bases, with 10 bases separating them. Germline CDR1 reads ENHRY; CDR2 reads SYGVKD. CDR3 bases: TGTGCCATCACTGCGGGGACCTATGGCTACACCTTC. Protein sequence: CAITAGTYGYTF.

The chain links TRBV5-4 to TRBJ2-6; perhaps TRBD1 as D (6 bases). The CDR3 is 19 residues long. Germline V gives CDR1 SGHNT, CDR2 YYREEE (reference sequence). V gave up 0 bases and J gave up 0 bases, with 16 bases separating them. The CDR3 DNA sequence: TGTGCCAGCAGCTTGGGGACAGTCCTGGGGACCTCTGGGGCCAACGTCCTGACTTTC. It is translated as CASSLGTVLGTSGANVLTF.

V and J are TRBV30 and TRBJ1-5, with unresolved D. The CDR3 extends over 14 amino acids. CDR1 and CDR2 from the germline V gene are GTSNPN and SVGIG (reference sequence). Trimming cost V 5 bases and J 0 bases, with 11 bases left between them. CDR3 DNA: TGTGCCTGGGGTATCGGCGATAGCAATCAGCCCCAGCATTTT. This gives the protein CAWGIGDSNQPQHF.